Presented here are 9 T cell receptor beta chains from one specimen sequenced in a study of spatial heterogeneity in lung cancer. MiXCR, applied by TCRdb to the 5' RACE reads, yields one record per CDR3 protein. The sample holds fewer than 45,000 distinct CDR3 sequences, less than 8.5% seen once. Indicated time point: sample taken at primary tumor resection. The starting material was PBMCs, obtained at surgery. These receptors were collected from a female donor with early-stage non-small cell lung cancer.

The chain links TRBV2 to TRBJ1-4; D gene unclear. V lost 2 bases and J 7 bases, leaving 5 bases between the germline ends. The CDR3 is 12 residues long. CDR1 is SNHLY, CDR2 FYNNEI, per germline. The CDR3 protein is CASSEFVEKLFF. CDR3 nucleotides: TGTGCCAGCAGTGAATTCGTTGAAAAACTGTTTTTT.

This clonotype appeared many times. The V call is TRBV9, the J call TRBJ2-1; D is possibly TRBD1 or TRBD2 (6 bases each). Germline CDR1 and CDR2: SGDLS and YYNGEE. This CDR3 has 17 residues. V was pared by 2 bases and J by 4 bases, with 19 bases between. In DNA, the CDR3 is TGTGCCAGCAGCGTTGGGGGGCGGCAGGCAAGGTACAATGAGCAGTTCTTC. Its protein is CASSVGGRQARYNEQFF.

This clonotype was detected ten times or more. This chain links TRBV10-3 with TRBJ1-5, with 8 bases fitting TRBD1. Germline trimming cut 5 bases from V and 5 bases from J; bases unmatched to any gene: 5. The germline CDR1 and CDR2 sequences are ENHRY and SYGVKD. This CDR3 region has 14 residues. As DNA, the CDR3 is TGTGCCATCAGTCCGACAGGGGATGATCAGCCCCAGCATTTT. As protein: CAISPTGDDQPQHF.

This clonotype came up many times. CDR3 nucleotides: TGCAGTGCTCCCTCAGAGTCGAACACTGAAGCTTTCTTT. As protein: CSAPSESNTEAFF. The chain employs TRBV20-1 and TRBJ1-1; D ambiguous. CDR3 length: 13 residues. Germline CDR1 reads DFQATT; CDR2 reads SNEGSKA (reference sequence). Trimming took 5 bases from V and 1 from J, leaving 11 bases between them.

There are a few counts of this clonotype. The chain joins TRBV29-1 to TRBJ2-3; D gene unclear. In germline, CDR1 is SQVTM, CDR2 ANQGSEA. V lost 6 bases and J 7 bases, leaving 14 bases between the germline ends. This CDR3 spans 12 amino acids. DNA of the CDR3: TGCAGCGTCGAAAAGGTCCCTAATACGCAGTATTTT. Translated: CSVEKVPNTQYF.

This clonotype occurred many times. The rearrangement links TRBV28 to TRBJ2-7; 11 bases map to TRBD1. Germline values: CDR1 MDHEN, CDR2 SYDVKM. This CDR3 has 15 amino acids. Germline trimming cut 9 bases from V and 6 bases from J; bases unmatched to any gene: 13. CDR3 bases: TGTGCCAGTACCCTGCGGGGGACAGGGGGATCCGAGCAGTACTTC. Translating it yields CASTLRGTGGSEQYF. Full variable domain (remainder filled in from reference TRBV28 and TRBJ2-7): DVKVTQSSRYLVKRTGEKVFLECVQDMDHENMFWYRQDPGLGLRLIYFSYDVKMKEKGDIPEGYSVSREKKERFSLILESASTNQTSMYLCASTLRGTGGSEQYFGPGTRLTVT.

This clonotype was counted many times. CDR3 nucleotides: TGTGCCAGCAGTCCGAGCGGGAGGAGGGCAGATACGCAGTATTTT. Translation gives CASSPSGRRADTQYF. The genes are TRBV7-9 and TRBJ2-3; TRBD2 matches at 9 bases. This CDR3 region has 15 residues. J lost 4 bases, V lost 6 bases, and 8 bases had no gene match. Germline CDR1 and CDR2: SEHNR and FQNEAQ (reference sequence).

This clonotype was observed a handful of times. This sequence joins TRBV20-1 and TRBJ2-3, with a weak D call TRBD2 (5 bases). This CDR3 has 15 amino acids. From germline, CDR1 is DFQATT and CDR2 SNEGSKA (reference sequence). Trimming left V 6 bases short and J 1 base short, with 17 bases between. CDR3 DNA: TGCAGTGCCCCGGGTAGCCCAGCGGGCACAGATACGCAGTATTTT. It yields the protein CSAPGSPAGTDTQYF.

This clonotype was seen repeatedly, ten times or more. The chain links TRBV29-1 to TRBJ2-3; D may match TRBD1 or TRBD2 (5 bases each). Germline values: CDR1 SQVTM, CDR2 ANQGSEA. The CDR3 is 18 amino acids. The V and J ends lost 1 base and 4 bases respectively, with 24 bases between them. The CDR3, as DNA: TGCAGCGTTGAAGCGTCGGGGCTCCGGACCCTAGAGGCAGATACGCAGTATTTT. The encoded protein is CSVEASGLRTLEADTQYF.